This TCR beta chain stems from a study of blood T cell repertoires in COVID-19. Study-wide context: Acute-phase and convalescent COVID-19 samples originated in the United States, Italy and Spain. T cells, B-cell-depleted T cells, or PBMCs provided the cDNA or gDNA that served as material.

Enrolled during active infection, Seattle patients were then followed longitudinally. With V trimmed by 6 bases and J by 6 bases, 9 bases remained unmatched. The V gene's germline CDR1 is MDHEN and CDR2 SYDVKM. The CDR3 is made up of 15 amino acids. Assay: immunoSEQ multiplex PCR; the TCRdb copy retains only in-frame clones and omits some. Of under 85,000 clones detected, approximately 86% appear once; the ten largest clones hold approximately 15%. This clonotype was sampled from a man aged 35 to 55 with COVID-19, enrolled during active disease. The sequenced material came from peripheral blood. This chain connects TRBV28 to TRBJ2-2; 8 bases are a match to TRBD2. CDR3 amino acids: CASSQTSVGPGELFF. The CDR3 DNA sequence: TGTGCCAGCAGCCAGACTAGCGTGGGGCCCGGGGAGCTGTTTTTT. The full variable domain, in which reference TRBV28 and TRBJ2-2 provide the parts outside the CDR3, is DVKVTQSSRYLVKRTGEKVFLECVQDMDHENMFWYRQDPGLGLRLIYFSYDVKMKEKGDIPEGYSVSREKKERFSLILESASTNQTSMYLCASSQTSVGPGELFFGEGSRLTVL.